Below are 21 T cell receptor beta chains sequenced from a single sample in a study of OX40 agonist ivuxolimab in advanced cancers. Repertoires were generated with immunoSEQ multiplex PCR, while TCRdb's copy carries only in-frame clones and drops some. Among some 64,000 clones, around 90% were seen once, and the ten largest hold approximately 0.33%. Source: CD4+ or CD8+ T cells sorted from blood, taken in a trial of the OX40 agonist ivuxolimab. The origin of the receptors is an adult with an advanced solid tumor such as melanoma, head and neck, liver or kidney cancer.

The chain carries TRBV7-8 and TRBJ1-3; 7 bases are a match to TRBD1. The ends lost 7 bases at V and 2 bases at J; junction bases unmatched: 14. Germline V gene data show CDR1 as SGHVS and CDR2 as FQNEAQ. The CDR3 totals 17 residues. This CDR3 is CASIATPQGTAGNTIYF. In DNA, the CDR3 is TGTGCCAGCATCGCCACCCCACAGGGGACGGCTGGAAACACCATATATTTT.

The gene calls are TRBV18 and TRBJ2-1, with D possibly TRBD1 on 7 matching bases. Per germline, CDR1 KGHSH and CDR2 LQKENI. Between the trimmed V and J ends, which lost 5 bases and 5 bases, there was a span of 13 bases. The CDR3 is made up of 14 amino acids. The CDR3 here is CASSSAGGNNEQFF. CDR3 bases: TGTGCCAGCTCATCGGCAGGGGGGAACAATGAGCAGTTCTTC.

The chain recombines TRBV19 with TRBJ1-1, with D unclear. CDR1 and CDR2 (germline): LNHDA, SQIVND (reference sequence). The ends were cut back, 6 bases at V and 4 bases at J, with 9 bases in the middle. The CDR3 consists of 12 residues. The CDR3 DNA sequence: TGTGCCAGTAGACAGACGACCACTGAAGCTTTCTTT. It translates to CASRQTTTEAFF.

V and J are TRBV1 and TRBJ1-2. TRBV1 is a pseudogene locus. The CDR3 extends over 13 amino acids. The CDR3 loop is CTFRGTVDYGYTF. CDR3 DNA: TGCACCTTCCGAGGGACTGTTGACTATGGCTACACCTTC.

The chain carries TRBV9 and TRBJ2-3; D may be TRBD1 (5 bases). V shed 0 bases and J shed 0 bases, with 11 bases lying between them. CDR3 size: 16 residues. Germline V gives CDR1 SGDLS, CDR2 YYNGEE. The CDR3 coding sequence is TGTGCCAGCAGCGTAGACAGGAGCTATAGCACAGATACGCAGTATTTT. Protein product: CASSVDRSYSTDTQYF.

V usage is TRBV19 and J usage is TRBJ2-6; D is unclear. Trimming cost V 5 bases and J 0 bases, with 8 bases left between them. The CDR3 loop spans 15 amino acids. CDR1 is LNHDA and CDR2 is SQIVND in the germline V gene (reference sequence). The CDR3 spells CASSAQSSGANVLTF. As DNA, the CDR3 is TGTGCCAGTAGTGCTCAGAGCTCTGGGGCCAACGTCCTGACTTTC.

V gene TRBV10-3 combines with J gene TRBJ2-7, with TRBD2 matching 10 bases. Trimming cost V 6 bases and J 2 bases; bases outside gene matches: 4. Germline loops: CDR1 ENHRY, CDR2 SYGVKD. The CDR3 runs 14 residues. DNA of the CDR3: TGTGCCATCAGAAGCGGGGGGGGGACCTACGAGCAGTACTTC. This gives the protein CAIRSGGGTYEQYF.

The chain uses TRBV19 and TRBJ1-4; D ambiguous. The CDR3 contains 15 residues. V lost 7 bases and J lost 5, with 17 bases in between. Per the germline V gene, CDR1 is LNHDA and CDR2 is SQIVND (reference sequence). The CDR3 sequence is CASNWGSTSNEKLFF. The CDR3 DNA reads TGTGCCAGTAATTGGGGTTCCACTTCAAATGAAAAACTGTTTTTT. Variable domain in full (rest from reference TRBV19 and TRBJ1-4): DGGITQSPKYLFRKEGQNVTLSCEQNLNHDAMYWYRQDPGQGLRLIYYSQIVNDFQKGDIAEGYSVSREKKESFPLTVTSAQKNPTAFYLCASNWGSTSNEKLFFGSGTQLSVL.

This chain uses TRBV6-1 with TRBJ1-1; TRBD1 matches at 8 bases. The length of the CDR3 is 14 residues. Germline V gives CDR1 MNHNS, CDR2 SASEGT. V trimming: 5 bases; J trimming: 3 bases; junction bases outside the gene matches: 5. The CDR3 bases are TGTGCCAGCAGTTGGACAGGGCGGGACACTGAAGCTTTCTTT. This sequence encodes CASSWTGRDTEAFF.

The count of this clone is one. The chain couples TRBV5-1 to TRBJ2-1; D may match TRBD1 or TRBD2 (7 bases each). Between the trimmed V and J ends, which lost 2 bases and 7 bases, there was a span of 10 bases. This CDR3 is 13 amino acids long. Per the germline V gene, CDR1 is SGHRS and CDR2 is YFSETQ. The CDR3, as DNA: TGCGCCAGCAGCTTTCAGGGGGGGAATGAGCAGTTCTTC. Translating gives CASSFQGGNEQFF.

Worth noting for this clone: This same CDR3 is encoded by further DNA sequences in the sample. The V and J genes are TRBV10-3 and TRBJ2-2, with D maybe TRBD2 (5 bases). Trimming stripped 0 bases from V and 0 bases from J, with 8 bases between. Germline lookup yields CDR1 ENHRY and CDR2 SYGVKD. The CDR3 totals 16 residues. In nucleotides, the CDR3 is TGTGCCATCAGTGAGTCGAGAGGGACGAACACCGGGGAGCTGTTTTTT. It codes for CAISESRGTNTGELFF.

The CDR3 loop reads CASSPTGDEQYF. CDR3 nucleotides: TGTGCCAGCTCACCCACAGGGGACGAGCAGTACTTC. The chain joins TRBV18 to TRBJ2-7; 7 bases are shared with TRBD1. Germline V gene lookup returns CDR1 KGHSH and CDR2 LQKENI. V gave up 3 bases and J gave up 5 bases; unmatched junction bases: 1. The CDR3 is 12 residues long.

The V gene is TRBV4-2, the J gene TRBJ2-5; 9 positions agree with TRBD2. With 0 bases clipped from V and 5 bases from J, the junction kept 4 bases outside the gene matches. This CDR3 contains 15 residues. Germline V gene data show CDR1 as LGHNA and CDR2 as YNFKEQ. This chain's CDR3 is CASSQDRGGGETQYF. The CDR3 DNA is TGTGCCAGCAGCCAAGATCGCGGGGGGGGTGAGACCCAGTACTTC.

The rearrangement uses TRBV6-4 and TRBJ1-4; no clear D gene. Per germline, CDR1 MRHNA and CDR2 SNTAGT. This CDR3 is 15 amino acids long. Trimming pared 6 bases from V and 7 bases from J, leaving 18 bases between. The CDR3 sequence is CASSPNPGKGEKLFF. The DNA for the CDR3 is TGTGCCAGCAGCCCGAACCCGGGGAAGGGTGAAAAACTGTTTTTT.

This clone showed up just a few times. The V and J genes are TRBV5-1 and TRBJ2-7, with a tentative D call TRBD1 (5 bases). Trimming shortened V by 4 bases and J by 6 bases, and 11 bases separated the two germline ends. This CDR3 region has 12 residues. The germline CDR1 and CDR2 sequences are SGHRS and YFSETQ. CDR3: CASSTQGSEQYF. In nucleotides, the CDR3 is TGCGCCAGCAGCACTCAGGGCTCCGAGCAGTACTTC.

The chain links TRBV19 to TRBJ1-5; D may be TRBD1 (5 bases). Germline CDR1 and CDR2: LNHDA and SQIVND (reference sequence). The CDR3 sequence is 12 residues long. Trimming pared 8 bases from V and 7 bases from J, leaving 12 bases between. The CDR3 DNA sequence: TGTGCCAGTGCGGGGGTTGGGCAGCCCCAGCATTTT. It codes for CASAGVGQPQHF.

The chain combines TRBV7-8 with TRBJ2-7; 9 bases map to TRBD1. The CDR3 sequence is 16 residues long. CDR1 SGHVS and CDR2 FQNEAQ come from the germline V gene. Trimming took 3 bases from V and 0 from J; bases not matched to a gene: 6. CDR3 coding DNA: TGTGCCAGCAGCTTGGACAGGGGTCTCAGCTCCTACGAGCAGTACTTC. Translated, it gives CASSLDRGLSSYEQYF.

The CDR3 region has the DNA TGCGCCAGCTCACCCACCTCGATCACCGGGGAGCTGTTTTTT. It is translated as CASSPTSITGELFF. The chain couples TRBV5-1 to TRBJ2-2; D is unclear. Germline values: CDR1 SGHRS, CDR2 YFSETQ. With 7 bases removed from V and 4 bases from J, the gap between germline ends came to 14 bases. This CDR3 spans 14 amino acids.

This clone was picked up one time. The CDR3 region has the DNA TGCGCCAGCAGGCCCTGGACTAGCGGGGACGCCGAGCAGTTCTTC. It is translated as CASRPWTSGDAEQFF. The chain recombines TRBV10-2 with TRBJ2-1; 12 bases fit TRBD2. CDR3 length equals 15 residues. CDR1 is WSHSY and CDR2 is SAAADI in the germline V gene. J was trimmed by 10 bases and V by 6 bases; bases with no gene match: 10.

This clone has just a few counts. The CDR3 DNA is TGCGCCAGCTACGGACAGTCAGGGAACAATGAGCAGTTCTTC. As protein: CASYGQSGNNEQFF. The rearrangement uses TRBV5-1 and TRBJ2-1; D is possibly TRBD1 (6 bases). The CDR3 contains 14 residues. CDR1 and CDR2 from the germline V gene are SGHRS and YFSETQ. The V gene lost 7 bases and the J gene lost 5 bases, with 16 bases spanning the gap.

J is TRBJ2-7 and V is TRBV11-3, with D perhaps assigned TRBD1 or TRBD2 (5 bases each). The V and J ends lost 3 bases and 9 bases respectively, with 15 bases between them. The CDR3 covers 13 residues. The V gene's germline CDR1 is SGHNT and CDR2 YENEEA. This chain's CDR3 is CASSFRIPGRQYF. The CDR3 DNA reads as TGTGCCAGCAGCTTTCGTATCCCGGGACGGCAGTACTTC.